This T cell receptor beta chain emerged from a study of cytomegalovirus exposure and HLA in healthy donors. Concerning this clone itself: Its antigen is as yet unknown.

PCR amplification relied on 60 Vbeta primers (plus 13 Jbeta primers). Generated by immunoSEQ multiplex PCR, the TCRdb table keeps only in-frame clones and is missing some. The repertoire holds over 150,000 clones, with around 79% as singletons. The CDR3 contains 16 residues. Germline V gene lookup returns CDR1 MNHEY and CDR2 SMNVEV (reference sequence). V was pared by 5 bases and J by 0 bases, with 10 bases of the junction left unmatched. General study points: Upon later analysis, HLA-associated TCR beta chains proved more clonally expanded than other, equally common chains. Donor immune exposure was known only as CMV serostatus. Earlier analysis yielded a pattern in which most TCR beta V segments were productive about 87% or about 30% of the time.

The chain carries TRBV27 and TRBJ2-7, with 7 positions matching TRBD2. This TCR was sampled from a man aged 18 to 29 in good health and CMV-seronegative. The sample consisted of PBMCs. The CDR3 protein is CASSGRGLSSSYEQYF. The CDR3 DNA sequence: TGTGCCAGCAGTGGGAGGGGACTTAGTAGCTCCTACGAGCAGTACTTC.